The 19 T cell receptor beta chains given below trace back to one sample, sequenced in a study of shared clonotypes between healthy human individuals. Profiling relied on immunoSEQ multiplex PCR, and the TCRdb table lists in-frame clones only, not all of them. The sample carries over 2 million clones, roughly 94% recorded once. Sequencing used naive CD4+ T cells sorted from blood. The subset here: CD45RA+ positively selected. These receptors originate from a young man in good health.

The chain joins TRBV30 to TRBJ1-6; 8 nucleotides match TRBD1. CDR3 length: 13 amino acids. Germline CDR1 and CDR2: GTSNPN and SVGIG (reference sequence). The V and J ends lost 2 bases and 10 bases, in that order; junction bases with no gene match: 4. CDR3 in amino acids: CAWSITGGSPLHF. The CDR3 DNA follows: TGTGCCTGGAGTATCACAGGGGGGTCACCCCTCCACTTT. Based on the CDR3 plus reference TRBV30 and TRBJ1-6, the full variable domain is SQTIHQWPATLVQPVGSPLSLECTVEGTSNPNLYWYRQAAGRGLQLLFYSVGIGQISSEVPQNLSASRPQDRQFILSSKKLLLSDSGFYLCAWSITGGSPLHFGNGTRLTVT.

The CDR3: CASRPAGRTEAFF. The CDR3 bases are TGTGCCAGCAGACCGGCGGGGCGCACTGAAGCTTTCTTT. The gene calls are TRBV7-9 and TRBJ1-1; tentative D call: TRBD1 (5 bases). The germline V gene encodes CDR1 SEHNR and CDR2 FQNEAQ (reference sequence). The length of the CDR3 is 13 residues. Trimming took off 6 bases at V and 4 bases at J, with 12 bases between the two ends. Full variable domain (rest looked up from reference TRBV7-9 and TRBJ1-1): DTGVSQNPRHKITKRGQNVTFRCDPISEHNRLYWYRQTLGQGPEFLTYFQNEAQLEKSRLLSDRFSAERPKGSFSTLEIQRTEQGDSAMYLCASRPAGRTEAFFGQGTRLTVV.

The chain links TRBV19 to TRBJ1-6, with D uncertain. The CDR3 contains 15 residues. Germline CDR1 is LNHDA and CDR2 is SQIVND (reference sequence). The V end lost 5 bases, the J end lost 0 bases, and 8 bases lay between the germline ends. The CDR3 DNA is TGTGCCAGTAGTTCGGGGAGCTCCTATAATTCACCCCTCCACTTT. Translation: CASSSGSSYNSPLHF.

The V gene is TRBV5-4, the J gene TRBJ2-1; 7 positions match TRBD1. This CDR3 region has 15 residues. V shed 0 bases and J 5 bases; nucleotides not matched to a gene: 5. Germline V gene lookup returns CDR1 SGHNT and CDR2 YYREEE (reference sequence). CDR3 nucleotide sequence: TGTGCCAGCAGCTTGGGAAGGGACAGCAACAATGAGCAGTTCTTC. Its protein product is CASSLGRDSNNEQFF.

CDR3 loop: CASSLEIMYGYTF. CDR3 in DNA: TGTGCCAGCAGCTTGGAGATTATGTATGGCTACACCTTC. The chain joins TRBV7-2 to TRBJ1-2, with D unclear. The V and J ends lost 3 bases and 5 bases respectively, with 10 bases between them. The CDR3 covers 13 residues. CDR1 SGHTA and CDR2 FQGNSA come from the germline V gene. The full variable domain, completed using reference TRBV7-2 and TRBJ1-2, is GAGVSQSPSNKVTEKGKDVELRCDPISGHTALYWYRQSLGQGLEFLIYFQGNSAPDKSGLPSDRFSAERTGGSVSTLTIQRTQQEDSAVYLCASSLEIMYGYTFGSGTRLTVV.

This clone was seen a handful of times. The V and J genes are TRBV6-5 and TRBJ2-7, with 8 bases aligning to TRBD1. The CDR3 consists of 14 residues. V lost 6 bases to trimming and J lost 4 bases; unmatched junction nucleotides: 8. Germline CDR1 MNHEY, CDR2 SVGAGI. The CDR3 loop is CASRRTGSLYEQYF. CDR3 coding DNA: TGTGCCAGCAGGAGGACAGGGTCCTTGTACGAGCAGTACTTC.

V gene TRBV28 combines with J gene TRBJ2-7; D perhaps matches TRBD1 (6 bases). V dropped 6 bases and J dropped 0 bases, with 15 bases sitting between them. Germline V gene data show CDR1 as MDHEN and CDR2 as SYDVKM. The CDR3 is made up of 15 amino acids. CDR3 DNA sequence: TGTGCCAGCAGGACCGGGACAATTGGCTCCTACGAGCAGTACTTC. Protein product: CASRTGTIGSYEQYF.

This rearrangement joins TRBV5-1 to TRBJ1-3, with D unresolved. This CDR3 comprises 15 residues. V was trimmed by 4 bases and J by 2 bases, leaving 13 bases between them. Germline CDR1 SGHRS, CDR2 YFSETQ. Here the CDR3 DNA reads TGCGCCAGCAGCCCTAGTAACAGTCCTGGAAACACCATATATTTT. Its translation: CASSPSNSPGNTIYF.

The chain recombines TRBV10-3 with TRBJ2-1; 8 bases align to TRBD2. V lost 9 bases, J lost 9 bases, and 13 bases stayed unmatched. The CDR3 is made up of 14 amino acids. From germline, CDR1 is ENHRY and CDR2 SYGVKD. CDR3 loop: CAILSGLVSGEQFF. In DNA, the CDR3 is TGTGCCATATTATCGGGACTAGTATCCGGTGAGCAGTTCTTC.

CDR3 in amino acids: CASSFSTGDYGYTF. The CDR3 nucleotides read TGTGCCAGCAGTTTTAGCACGGGGGACTATGGCTACACCTTC. The chain couples TRBV28 to TRBJ1-2, with D tentatively TRBD1 (5 bases). CDR1 is MDHEN, CDR2 SYDVKM, per germline. V shed 3 bases and J shed 3 bases, with 11 bases lying between them. This CDR3 comprises 14 residues.

The rearrangement links TRBV18 to TRBJ1-4; tentatively, D is TRBD1 (5 bases). The CDR3 runs 13 residues. V was cut by 3 bases and J by 10 bases, with 12 bases left in between. CDR1 is KGHSH, CDR2 LQKENI, per germline. The chain's CDR3 is CASSPPDRGKLFF. Here the CDR3 DNA reads TGTGCCAGCTCACCTCCCGACAGAGGAAAACTGTTTTTT.

The count of this clone is one. The V call is TRBV30, the J call TRBJ1-5; D is uncertain. Looked up from germline, CDR1 is GTSNPN and CDR2 is SVGIG (reference sequence). This CDR3 spans 12 amino acids. V lost 2 bases and J lost 11, with 13 bases in between. The CDR3 nucleotides read TGTGCCTGGAGTCCCCCCGGTAGGACCCAGCATTTT. It translates to CAWSPPGRTQHF.

CDR3 in DNA: TGTGCCAGCAGATCACGACTAGCGGGCACAGATACGCAGTATTTT. It yields the protein CASRSRLAGTDTQYF. The gene calls are TRBV28 and TRBJ2-3; 9 bases are shared with TRBD2. Germline V gives CDR1 MDHEN, CDR2 SYDVKM. The CDR3 loop spans 15 amino acids. V shed 6 bases and J 1 base; nucleotides not matched to a gene: 5.

The chain combines TRBV11-2 with TRBJ2-7; D call uncertain. The V and J ends lost 1 base and 3 bases respectively, with 7 bases between them. Per germline, CDR1 SGHAT and CDR2 FQNNGV. This CDR3 is built from 13 residues. The CDR3 loop reads CASSLVSDYEQYF. The CDR3 nucleotides are TGTGCCAGCAGCTTAGTGTCTGACTACGAGCAGTACTTC.

The chain joins TRBV9 to TRBJ2-2; 7 bases fit TRBD2. Germline values: CDR1 SGDLS, CDR2 YYNGEE. The CDR3 has 16 residues. Germline trimming cut 3 bases from V and 0 bases from J; bases unmatched to any gene: 5. CDR3 nucleotide sequence: TGTGCCAGCAGCGCAACTAGCGTCGCGAACACCGGGGAGCTGTTTTTT. Protein product: CASSATSVANTGELFF.

The chain uses TRBV10-3 and TRBJ2-7, with D perhaps matching TRBD1 (5 bases). This CDR3 region has 14 residues. Germline values: CDR1 ENHRY, CDR2 SYGVKD. Trimming left V 2 bases short and J 3 bases short, with 11 bases between. CDR3 sequence (DNA): TGTGCCATCAGTGAGGGCAGGGTGGGCTACGAGCAGTACTTC. It translates to CAISEGRVGYEQYF.

The CDR3, as DNA: TGTGCCAGCAGCTTGGCTAGGCTGTCCTACAATGAGCAGTTCTTC. This codes for CASSLARLSYNEQFF. The genes are TRBV7-2 and TRBJ2-1; D call uncertain. Germline V gives CDR1 SGHTA, CDR2 FQGNSA. Deletions cut 3 bases from V and 1 base from J, with 10 bases between. The CDR3 extends over 15 amino acids.

The CDR3 DNA follows: TGTGCCAGCAGTCCGACAGCCCAGGGTCGAATAGAGACCCAGTACTTC. This sequence encodes CASSPTAQGRIETQYF. The chain couples TRBV27 to TRBJ2-5, with D tentatively TRBD1 (5 bases). The germline V and J ends were trimmed by 5 bases and 4 bases, with 20 bases remaining between them. This CDR3 is built from 16 residues. The V gene's germline CDR1 is MNHEY and CDR2 SMNVEV (reference sequence).

A note on this clone: A much larger clone differs from this one at a single base, so this may be a read error. The gene calls are TRBV2 and TRBJ2-3; 9 bases are shared with TRBD2. Germline V gene lookup returns CDR1 SNHLY and CDR2 FYNNEI. The CDR3 is 16 amino acids. The CDR3 spells CASSPGTSRRTDAQYF. The DNA of the CDR3 is TGTGCCAGCAGCCCCGGGACTAGCCGAAGGACAGATGCGCAGTATTTT.